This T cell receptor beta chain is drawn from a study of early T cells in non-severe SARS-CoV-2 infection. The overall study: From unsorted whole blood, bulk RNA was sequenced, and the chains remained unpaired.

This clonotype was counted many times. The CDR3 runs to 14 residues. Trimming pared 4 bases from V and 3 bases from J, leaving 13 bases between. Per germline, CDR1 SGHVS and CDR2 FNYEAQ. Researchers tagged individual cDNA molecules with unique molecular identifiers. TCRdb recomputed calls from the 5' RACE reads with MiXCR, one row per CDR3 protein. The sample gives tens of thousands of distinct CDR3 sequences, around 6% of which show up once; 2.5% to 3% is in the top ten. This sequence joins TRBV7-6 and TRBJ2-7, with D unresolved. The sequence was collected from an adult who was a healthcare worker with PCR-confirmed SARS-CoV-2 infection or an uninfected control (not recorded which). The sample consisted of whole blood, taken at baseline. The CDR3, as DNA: TGTGCCAGCAGCTGGGCCCATAAGGACTACGAGCAGTACTTC. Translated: CASSWAHKDYEQYF.